This passage covers 19 T cell receptor beta chains from one sample sequenced in a study of beta chain features in type 1 diabetes (dated by TCRdb to 2017 to 2018). Summary of the overall study and its limitations: A moderate but significant shortening of TCRB CDR3 length was observed in type 1 diabetes patients in all four CD4+ subsets.

Libraries were constructed by the immunoSEQ multiplex PCR assay. The High Capacity cDNA Reverse Transcription Kit was used to reverse transcribe all of the isolated RNA, meaning that expressed TCRB transcripts were what got sequenced. TCRdb holds this immuneACCESS table with in-frame rearrangements only. Some clones are missing; in checked studies, unresolved V genes explain under half, and the rest has no known cause. The sample records around 690,000 clones, around 12% of which are singletons. Around 0.12% of the sample is held by the ten biggest clonotypes. Antigens for these TCRs are unknown. The source material was naive CD4+ T cells from blood. What the cell subset or site label conveys for this sample: true naive CD4+ T cells. The receptors shown here come from a man aged 25 to 40 with type 1 diabetes.

A few counts support this clone. V is TRBV28 and J is TRBJ1-3; D not certain. Germline V gene data show CDR1 as MDHEN and CDR2 as SYDVKM. V lost 6 bases and J lost 0, with 3 bases in between. The CDR3 has 12 residues. The CDR3 loop reads CASRASGNTIYF. CDR3 nucleotides: TGTGCCAGCAGGGCCTCTGGAAACACCATATATTTT.

A few counts support this clone. The rearrangement links TRBV7-9 to TRBJ2-3; no definite D call. Germline V gene lookup returns CDR1 SEHNR and CDR2 FQNEAQ (reference sequence). This CDR3 comprises 14 residues. V lost 0 bases and J lost 2, with 6 bases in between. Written as DNA, the CDR3 is TGTGCCAGCAGCTTAGCGGTGCCCACAGATACGCAGTATTTT. Protein: CASSLAVPTDTQYF.

The DNA of the CDR3 is TGTGCCAGCGGAAGACTAGTTAGCGTCGGAGAGACCCAGTACTTC. Translated: CASGRLVSVGETQYF. The chain combines TRBV11-2 with TRBJ2-5, with a weak D call TRBD2 (6 bases). CDR3 length: 15 residues. The ends were cut back, 8 bases at V and 4 bases at J, with 20 bases in the middle. CDR1 is SGHAT and CDR2 is FQNNGV in the germline V gene.

J is TRBJ2-7 and V is TRBV6-1, with D perhaps matching TRBD1 (6 bases). This CDR3 comprises 18 residues. Trimming stripped 1 base from V and 0 bases from J, with 19 bases between. Germline CDR1 reads MNHNS; CDR2 reads SASEGT. The DNA of the CDR3 is TGTGCCAGCAGTGAAGGGAGAGTGGACAGCGTAAGCTCCTACGAGCAGTACTTC. Protein: CASSEGRVDSVSSYEQYF.

The chain is built from TRBV21-1 and TRBJ1-2; no DNA check was done on the table's D call, TRBD1. TRBV21-1 is a documented pseudogene. CDR3 length equals 16 residues. The CDR3 protein is CASNSLPDRADYGYTF. CDR3 in DNA: TGTGCCAGCAACTCGCTCCCGGACAGGGCCGACTATGGCTACACCTTC.

This clone turned up a few times. The V call is TRBV6-1, the J call TRBJ2-5, with 8 bases lining up with TRBD1. The length of the CDR3 is 16 residues. Germline V CDR1 and CDR2: MNHNS, SASEGT. The ends lost 1 base at V and 4 bases at J; junction bases unmatched: 8. The CDR3 here is CASSEVGQVMTETQYF. As DNA, the CDR3 is TGTGCCAGCAGTGAAGTGGGACAGGTTATGACAGAGACCCAGTACTTC.

This clone was seen more than once but under ten times. The chain combines TRBV30 with TRBJ1-2; D remains unclear. The ends were cut back, 0 bases at V and 9 bases at J, with 11 bases in the middle. Germline V gene data show CDR1 as GTSNPN and CDR2 as SVGIG (reference sequence). This CDR3 has 12 residues. This chain's CDR3 is CAWSVSSGSYTF. In nucleotides, the CDR3 is TGTGCCTGGAGTGTTTCGTCGGGCAGCTACACCTTC.

This clone was observed a few times. This chain joins TRBV7-2 and TRBJ2-1; possible D gene TRBD2, 5 bases. Trimming removed 6 bases from V and 3 bases from J, with 15 bases in between. Germline lookup yields CDR1 SGHTA and CDR2 FQGNSA. The CDR3 totals 15 residues. This CDR3 is CASRAPGIVYNEQFF. CDR3 DNA: TGTGCCAGCAGGGCCCCGGGGATAGTCTACAATGAGCAGTTCTTC.

This clone has only a few counts. The V and J genes are TRBV2 and TRBJ1-6; D possibly corresponds to TRBD1 (6 bases). The germline V gene encodes CDR1 SNHLY and CDR2 FYNNEI. V was pared by 10 bases and J by 7 bases, with 17 bases between. This CDR3 spans 14 amino acids. The CDR3: CATKTQGYNSPLHF. For the CDR3, the DNA is TGTGCCACCAAAACCCAGGGGTACAATTCACCCCTCCACTTT.

This clone has only a few counts. The rearrangement uses TRBV9 and TRBJ2-1; D is undetermined. This CDR3 has 14 residues. Germline V gene sequence: CDR1 SGDLS, CDR2 YYNGEE. V lost 3 bases, J lost 0 bases, and 7 bases lay in between. The CDR3 coding sequence is TGTGCCAGCAGCGCCGACATCTCCTACAATGAGCAGTTCTTC. The encoded protein is CASSADISYNEQFF. The complete variable domain, with remaining parts taken from reference TRBV9 and TRBJ2-1, reads DSGVTQTPKHLITATGQRVTLRCSPRSGDLSVYWYQQSLDQGLQFLIQYYNGEERAKGNILERFSAQQFPDLHSELNLSSLELGDSALYFCASSADISYNEQFFGPGTRLTVL.

This clone was picked up a small number of times. V usage is TRBV2 and J usage is TRBJ2-5, with D unresolved. This CDR3 is 13 amino acids long. Germline V gene lookup returns CDR1 SNHLY and CDR2 FYNNEI. V lost 4 bases to trimming and J lost 6 bases, with 12 bases between them. The CDR3 is CASSVLTGQTQYF. The DNA for the CDR3 is TGTGCCAGCAGTGTTCTCACTGGGCAGACCCAGTACTTC.

This rearrangement joins TRBV18 to TRBJ2-7, with TRBD1 matching over 7 bases. J was trimmed by 7 bases and V by 5 bases; bases with no gene match: 5. The CDR3 spans 12 residues. Germline-derived CDR1 and CDR2 are KGHSH and LQKENI. CDR3 in DNA: TGTGCCAGCTCAACAGGGGTCCTGGAGCAGTACTTC. Its protein is CASSTGVLEQYF.

The chain carries TRBV10-3 and TRBJ2-2, with 9 bases fitting TRBD1. The trim removed 6 bases at V and 4 bases at J, leaving 3 bases unmatched. Germline V lookup: CDR1 ENHRY, CDR2 SYGVKD. There are 14 residues in the CDR3. Here the CDR3 DNA reads TGTGCCATCAGAAAGACAGGGGGCACCGGGGAGCTGTTTTTT. This translates into CAIRKTGGTGELFF.

The chain combines TRBV5-1 with TRBJ1-6; perhaps TRBD1 as D (6 bases). V shed 1 base and J shed 10 bases, with 21 bases lying between them. This CDR3 is built from 17 residues. Germline CDR1 SGHRS, CDR2 YFSETQ. CDR3 nucleotide sequence: TGCGCCAGCAGCTTGAAGGTCAGGGGCGTCCCGCGGTCACCCCTCCACTTT. This encodes CASSLKVRGVPRSPLHF.

This clone occurred a few times. The chain employs TRBV7-2 and TRBJ1-5; D is unresolved. With 2 bases removed from V and 4 bases from J, the gap between germline ends came to 6 bases. CDR3 length: 13 residues. CDR1 SGHTA and CDR2 FQGNSA come from the germline V gene. Written as DNA, the CDR3 is TGTGCCAGCAGCTTACGACCTAATCAGCCCCAGCATTTT. It is translated as CASSLRPNQPQHF. The variable domain in full, with the rest retrieved from reference TRBV7-2 and TRBJ1-5, is GAGVSQSPSNKVTEKGKDVELRCDPISGHTALYWYRQSLGQGLEFLIYFQGNSAPDKSGLPSDRFSAERTGGSVSTLTIQRTQQEDSAVYLCASSLRPNQPQHFGDGTRLSIL.

This rearrangement joins TRBV7-5 to TRBJ1-5; the DNA was not compared with TRBD1, the D call given in the table. TRBV7-5 is a pseudogene locus. The CDR3 extends over 15 amino acids. CDR3 bases: TGTGCCAGAAGCCCCCCGGACAGGGGGACTCAGCCCCAGCATTTT. It translates to CARSPPDRGTQPQHF.

This clone was detected a few times. The chain is built from TRBV7-3 and TRBJ1-2; a possible D gene is TRBD1 (6 bases). Germline CDR1 reads SGHTA; CDR2 reads FQGTGA. The CDR3 length is 14 residues. The V end was cut by 5 bases, the J end by 6 bases, with 16 bases between. CDR3 amino acids: CASSPRVGADGYTF. The CDR3 DNA sequence: TGTGCCAGCAGCCCCAGGGTGGGGGCGGATGGCTACACCTTC.

Only a few counts were recorded for this clone. The chain uses TRBV21-1 and TRBJ2-7; the table's D call TRBD1 went unverified against the DNA. TRBV21-1 is an annotated pseudogene. The CDR3 spans 15 residues. CDR3 nucleotides: TGTGCCAGCAGCACTCGGACACCTACCACCTACGAGCAGTACTTC. As protein: CASSTRTPTTYEQYF.

In this sample, this clone turned up a few times. The DNA for the CDR3 is TGTGCCAGCAGCGGCGCAACTAATGAAAAACTGTTTTTT. This codes for CASSGATNEKLFF. This chain links TRBV5-4 with TRBJ1-4; no reliable D call. V was cut by 4 bases and J by 0 bases, with 4 bases left in between. This CDR3 has 13 residues. CDR1 and CDR2 from the germline V gene are SGHNT and YYREEE (reference sequence).